What follows are 11 T cell receptor beta chains derived from one specimen sequenced in a study of T cell repertoires in cytomegalovirus infection. TCRdb re-called the reads through MiXCR, storing one row per CDR3 protein. The sample consists of 800,000 to 950,000 distinct CDR3 sequences, 30% to 35% of them appearing once. No cognate antigen is known for these TCRs. The starting material was cultured CD8+ T cells from PBMCs, obtained from culture after CMV antigen stimulation. The receptors were sampled from a human donor in good health (CMV status not recorded). Some clones in this sample may be carry-over from other donors' samples.

There are a few counts of this clonotype. This chain connects TRBV7-3 to TRBJ2-3; TRBD2 matches at 15 bases. Per germline, CDR1 SGHTA and CDR2 FQGTGA. Trimming removed 4 bases from V and 5 bases from J; junction bases left unmatched: 10. This CDR3 is built from 18 residues. CDR3 region: CASSSPRTSGGAGDTQYF. CDR3 DNA: TGTGCCAGCAGCTCTCCCCGGACTAGCGGGGGGGCAGGAGATACGCAGTATTTT. Full variable domain (outside the CDR3, taken from reference TRBV7-3 and TRBJ2-3): GAGVSQTPSNKVTEKGKYVELRCDPISGHTALYWYRQSLGQGPEFLIYFQGTGAADDSGLPNDRFFAVRPEGSVSTLKIQRTERGDSAVYLCASSSPRTSGGAGDTQYFGPGTRLTVL.

This clonotype showed up just a few times. The chain recombines TRBV12-3 or TRBV12-4 with TRBJ2-3, with D possibly TRBD1 on 7 matching bases. V shed 6 bases and J shed 10 bases, with 17 bases lying between them. The CDR3 contains 13 residues. This CDR3 reads CASSLPDREAQYF. Here the CDR3 DNA reads TGTGCCAGCAGCCTCCCCGACAGGGAGGCGCAGTATTTT.

This clonotype was detected only a few times. The chain uses TRBV19 and TRBJ1-1, with D possibly TRBD1 on 5 matching bases. Deletions cut 2 bases from V and 3 bases from J, with 16 bases between. CDR3 length: 16 amino acids. Germline loops: CDR1 LNHDA, CDR2 SQIVND (reference sequence). CDR3 bases: TGTGCCAGTAGTATACCACGGGGGGTTCCTGACACTGAAGCTTTCTTT. It specifies CASSIPRGVPDTEAFF.

The chain couples TRBV7-8 to TRBJ1-2; tentative D call: TRBD1 (6 bases). V was trimmed by 1 base and J by 7 bases, leaving 13 bases between them. This CDR3 has 14 residues. Looked up from germline, CDR1 is SGHVS and CDR2 is FQNEAQ. CDR3 in amino acids: CASSLDGGASGYTF. The CDR3 DNA reads TGTGCCAGCAGCTTAGACGGGGGGGCGAGTGGCTACACCTTC.

The rearrangement uses TRBV20-1 and TRBJ1-5, with D uncertain. From germline, CDR1 is DFQATT and CDR2 SNEGSKA (reference sequence). V was trimmed by 2 bases and J by 1 base, leaving 15 bases between them. The CDR3 has 16 amino acids. CDR3 coding DNA: TGCAGTGCTAGACCCCGAGGCCTTCGGAGCAATCAGCCCCAGCATTTT. Protein product: CSARPRGLRSNQPQHF.

By its share, this clonotype is medium-sized. The chain joins TRBV11-1 to TRBJ1-1; no definite D call. The ends were cut back, 3 bases at V and 4 bases at J, with 6 bases in the middle. Germline-derived CDR1 and CDR2 are SGHAT and FQDESV (reference sequence). The CDR3 extends over 12 amino acids. CDR3 protein: CASSFGVTEAFF. Here the CDR3 DNA reads TGTGCCAGCAGCTTCGGAGTCACTGAAGCTTTCTTT.

This clonotype was detected many times. This sequence joins TRBV27 and TRBJ1-5; D is uncertain. Per the germline V gene, CDR1 is MNHEY and CDR2 is SMNVEV (reference sequence). Trimming took off 5 bases at V and 0 bases at J, with 5 bases between the two ends. The CDR3 spans 13 residues. This CDR3 is CASSDYSNQPQHF. The CDR3 nucleotides are TGTGCCAGCAGTGATTATAGCAATCAGCCCCAGCATTTT.

At least ten counts were recorded for this clonotype. This sequence joins TRBV12-3 or TRBV12-4 and TRBJ2-5; tentative D call: TRBD2 (6 bases). The ends were cut back, 3 bases at V and 1 base at J, with 9 bases in the middle. There are 14 residues in the CDR3. The CDR3 nucleotides are TGTGCCAGCAGTTTCCTAGCGCGCCAAGAGACCCAGTACTTC. It specifies CASSFLARQETQYF.

Concerning this clonotype itself: This sequence may be a read error, since a much larger clone differs from it by one base. The chain recombines TRBV7-6 with TRBJ2-1; 7 nucleotides line up with TRBD1. The CDR3 length is 14 residues. From germline, CDR1 is SGHVS and CDR2 FNYEAQ. For the CDR3, the DNA is TGTGTCAGCAGCATTACCGGGACAGACAATGAGCAGTTCTTC. It specifies CVSSITGTDNEQFF.

The CDR3 DNA reads TGTGCCAGCAGCCTTGTTAGCACAGGGCATAATCAGCCCCAGCATTTT. Translation gives CASSLVSTGHNQPQHF. The J gene is TRBJ1-5, the V gene TRBV28; weak D call: TRBD1 (6 bases). Germline CDR1 is MDHEN and CDR2 is SYDVKM. The V end was cut by 6 bases, the J end by 4 bases, with 19 bases between. CDR3 length: 16 residues.

The chain combines TRBV5-1 with TRBJ2-1; TRBD1 aligns across 9 bases. V shed 0 bases, J shed 6 bases, and the junction held 7 bases outside the gene matches. This CDR3 spans 16 amino acids. Per germline, CDR1 SGHRS and CDR2 YFSETQ. CDR3 amino acids: CASSLVSGQGFNEQFF. In DNA, the CDR3 is TGCGCCAGCAGCTTGGTTTCGGGACAGGGATTCAATGAGCAGTTCTTC.